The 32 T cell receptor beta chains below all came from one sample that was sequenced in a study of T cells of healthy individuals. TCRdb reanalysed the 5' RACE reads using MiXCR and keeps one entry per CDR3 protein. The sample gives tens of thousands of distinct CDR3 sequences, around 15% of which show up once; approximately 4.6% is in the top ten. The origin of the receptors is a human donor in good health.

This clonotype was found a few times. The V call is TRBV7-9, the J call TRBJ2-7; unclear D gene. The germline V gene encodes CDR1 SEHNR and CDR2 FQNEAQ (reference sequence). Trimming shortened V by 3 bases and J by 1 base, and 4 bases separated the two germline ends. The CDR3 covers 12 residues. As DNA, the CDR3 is TGTGCCAGCAGCTTGAGATCCTACGAGCAGTACTTC. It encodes CASSLRSYEQYF.

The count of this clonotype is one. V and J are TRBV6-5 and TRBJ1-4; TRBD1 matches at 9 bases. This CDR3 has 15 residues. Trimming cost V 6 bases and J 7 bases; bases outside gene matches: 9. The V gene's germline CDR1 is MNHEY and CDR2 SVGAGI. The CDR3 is CASRPPGQGGEKLFF. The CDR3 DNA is TGTGCCAGCAGACCCCCGGGACAGGGAGGTGAAAAACTGTTTTTT.

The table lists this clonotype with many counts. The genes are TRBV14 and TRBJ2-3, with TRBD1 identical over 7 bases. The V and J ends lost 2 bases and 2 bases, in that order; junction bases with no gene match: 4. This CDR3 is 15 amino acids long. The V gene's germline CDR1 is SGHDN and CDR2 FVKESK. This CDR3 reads CASSQQTGYTDTQYF. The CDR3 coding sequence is TGTGCCAGCAGCCAACAGACAGGGTACACAGATACGCAGTATTTT.

As DNA, the CDR3 is TGCAGCGTTGTAAGCGGGGATTGGGGGGAGCTGTTTTTT. Protein sequence: CSVVSGDWGELFF. The chain couples TRBV29-1 to TRBJ2-2; the match to TRBD2 covers 7 bases. V lost 4 bases, J lost 8 bases, and 7 bases stayed unmatched. This CDR3 is built from 13 residues. The germline V gene encodes CDR1 SQVTM and CDR2 ANQGSEA.

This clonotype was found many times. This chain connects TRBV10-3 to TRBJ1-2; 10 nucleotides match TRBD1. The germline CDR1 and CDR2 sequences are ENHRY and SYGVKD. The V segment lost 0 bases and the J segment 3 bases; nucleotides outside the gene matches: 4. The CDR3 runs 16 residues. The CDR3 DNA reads TGTGCCATCAGTGAGTCGGGGACAGGGGCCTACTATGGCTACACCTTC. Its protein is CAISESGTGAYYGYTF.

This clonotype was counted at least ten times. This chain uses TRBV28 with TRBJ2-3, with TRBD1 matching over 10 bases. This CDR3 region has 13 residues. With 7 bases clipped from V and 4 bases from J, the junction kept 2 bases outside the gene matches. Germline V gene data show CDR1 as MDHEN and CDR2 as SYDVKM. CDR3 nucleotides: TGTGCCAGCAAGGGACAGGGGCCAGATACGCAGTATTTT. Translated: CASKGQGPDTQYF. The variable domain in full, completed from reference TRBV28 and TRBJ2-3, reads DVKVTQSSRYLVKRTGEKVFLECVQDMDHENMFWYRQDPGLGLRLIYFSYDVKMKEKGDIPEGYSVSREKKERFSLILESASTNQTSMYLCASKGQGPDTQYFGPGTRLTVL.

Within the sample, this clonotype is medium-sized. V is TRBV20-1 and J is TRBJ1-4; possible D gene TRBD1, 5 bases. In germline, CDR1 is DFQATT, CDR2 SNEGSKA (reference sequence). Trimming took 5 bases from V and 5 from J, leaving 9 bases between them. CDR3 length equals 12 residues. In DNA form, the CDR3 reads TGCAGTGCTTTTTGGGGGAATGAAAAACTGTTTTTT. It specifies CSAFWGNEKLFF.

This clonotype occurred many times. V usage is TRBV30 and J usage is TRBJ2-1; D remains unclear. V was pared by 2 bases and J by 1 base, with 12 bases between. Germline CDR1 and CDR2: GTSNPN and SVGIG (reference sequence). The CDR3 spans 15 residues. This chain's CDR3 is CAWSPVTVSYNEQFF. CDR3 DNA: TGTGCCTGGAGTCCTGTGACGGTATCCTACAATGAGCAGTTCTTC. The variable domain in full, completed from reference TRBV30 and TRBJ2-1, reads SQTIHQWPATLVQPVGSPLSLECTVEGTSNPNLYWYRQAAGRGLQLLFYSVGIGQISSEVPQNLSASRPQDRQFILSSKKLLLSDSGFYLCAWSPVTVSYNEQFFGPGTRLTVL.

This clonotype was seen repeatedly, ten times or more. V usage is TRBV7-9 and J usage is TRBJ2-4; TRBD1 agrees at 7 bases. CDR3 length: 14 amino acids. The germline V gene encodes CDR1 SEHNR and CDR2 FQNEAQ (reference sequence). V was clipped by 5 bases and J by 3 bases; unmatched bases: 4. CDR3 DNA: TGTGCCAGCAGCCGGGACAGCAACAAAAACATTCAGTACTTC. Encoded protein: CASSRDSNKNIQYF. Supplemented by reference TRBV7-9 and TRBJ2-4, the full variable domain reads DTGVSQNPRHKITKRGQNVTFRCDPISEHNRLYWYRQTLGQGPEFLTYFQNEAQLEKSRLLSDRFSAERPKGSFSTLEIQRTEQGDSAMYLCASSRDSNKNIQYFGAGTRLSVL.

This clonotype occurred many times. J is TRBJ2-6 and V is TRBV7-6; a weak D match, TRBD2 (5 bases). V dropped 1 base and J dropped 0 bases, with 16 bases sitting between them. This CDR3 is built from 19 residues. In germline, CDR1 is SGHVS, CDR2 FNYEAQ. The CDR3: CASSLDPILAGSGANVLTF. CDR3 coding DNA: TGTGCCAGCAGCTTAGACCCGATTCTGGCGGGCTCTGGGGCCAACGTCCTGACTTTC.

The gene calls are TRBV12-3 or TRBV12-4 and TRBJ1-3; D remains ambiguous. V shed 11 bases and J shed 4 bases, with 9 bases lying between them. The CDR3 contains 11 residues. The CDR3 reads CAYRTGNTIYF. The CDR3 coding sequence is TGTGCCTACCGGACGGGAAACACCATATATTTT.

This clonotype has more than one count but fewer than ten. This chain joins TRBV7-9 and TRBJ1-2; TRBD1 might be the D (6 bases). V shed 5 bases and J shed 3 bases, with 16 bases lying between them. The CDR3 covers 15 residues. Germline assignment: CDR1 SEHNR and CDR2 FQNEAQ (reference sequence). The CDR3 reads CASSPRQALDYGYTF. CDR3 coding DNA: TGTGCCAGCAGCCCTAGACAGGCTCTCGACTATGGCTACACCTTC.

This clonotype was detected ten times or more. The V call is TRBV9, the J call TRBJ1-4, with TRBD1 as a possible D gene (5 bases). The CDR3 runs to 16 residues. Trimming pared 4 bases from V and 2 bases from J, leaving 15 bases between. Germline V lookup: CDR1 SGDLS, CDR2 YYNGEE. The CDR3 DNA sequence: TGTGCCAGCAGCCCGGACAAACCCGCGACTAATGAAAAACTGTTTTTT. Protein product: CASSPDKPATNEKLFF.

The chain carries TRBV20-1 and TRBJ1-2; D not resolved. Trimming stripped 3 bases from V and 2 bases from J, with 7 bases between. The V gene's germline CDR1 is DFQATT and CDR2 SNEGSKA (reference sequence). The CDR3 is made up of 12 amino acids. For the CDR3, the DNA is TGCAGTGCTAGTTCTCCAAACTATGGCTACACCTTC. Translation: CSASSPNYGYTF.

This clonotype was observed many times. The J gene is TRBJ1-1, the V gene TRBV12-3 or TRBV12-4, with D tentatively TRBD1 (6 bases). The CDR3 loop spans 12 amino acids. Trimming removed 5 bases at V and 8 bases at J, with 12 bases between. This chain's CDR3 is CASSPQGIEAFF. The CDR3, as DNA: TGTGCCAGCAGTCCTCAGGGGATAGAAGCTTTCTTT.

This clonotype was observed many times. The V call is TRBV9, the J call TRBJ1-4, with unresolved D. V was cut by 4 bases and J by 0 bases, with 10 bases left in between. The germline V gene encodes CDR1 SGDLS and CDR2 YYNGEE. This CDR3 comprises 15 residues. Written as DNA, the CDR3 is TGTGCCAGCAGCCTGCATCCTTCAACTAATGAAAAACTGTTTTTT. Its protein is CASSLHPSTNEKLFF.

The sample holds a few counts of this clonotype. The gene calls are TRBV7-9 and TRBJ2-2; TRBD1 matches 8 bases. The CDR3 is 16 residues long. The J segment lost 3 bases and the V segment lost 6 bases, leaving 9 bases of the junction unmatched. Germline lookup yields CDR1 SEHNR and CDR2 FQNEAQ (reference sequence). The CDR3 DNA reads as TGTGCCAGCAGTCAAGACATGACAGGGGACACCGGGGAGCTGTTTTTT. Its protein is CASSQDMTGDTGELFF.

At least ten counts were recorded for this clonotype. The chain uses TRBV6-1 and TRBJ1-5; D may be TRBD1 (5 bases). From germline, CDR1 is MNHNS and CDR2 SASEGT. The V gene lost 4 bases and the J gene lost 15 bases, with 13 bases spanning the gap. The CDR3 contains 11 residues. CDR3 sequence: CASSGGPVRHF. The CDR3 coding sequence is TGTGCCAGCAGTGGGGGACCAGTACGGCATTTT.

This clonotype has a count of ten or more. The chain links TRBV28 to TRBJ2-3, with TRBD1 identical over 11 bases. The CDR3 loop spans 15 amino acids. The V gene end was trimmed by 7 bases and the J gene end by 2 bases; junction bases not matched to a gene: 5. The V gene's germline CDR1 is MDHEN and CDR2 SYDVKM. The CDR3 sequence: CASKGDRGNTDTQYF. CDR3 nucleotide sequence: TGTGCCAGCAAAGGGGACAGGGGGAACACAGATACGCAGTATTTT.

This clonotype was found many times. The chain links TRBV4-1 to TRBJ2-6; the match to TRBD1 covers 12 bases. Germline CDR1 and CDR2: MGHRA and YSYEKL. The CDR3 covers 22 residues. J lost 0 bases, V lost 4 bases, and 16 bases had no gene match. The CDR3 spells CASSLHSGTGGFDDSGANVLTF. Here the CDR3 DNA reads TGCGCCAGCAGCCTCCACTCCGGGACAGGGGGCTTCGATGACTCTGGGGCCAACGTCCTGACTTTC.

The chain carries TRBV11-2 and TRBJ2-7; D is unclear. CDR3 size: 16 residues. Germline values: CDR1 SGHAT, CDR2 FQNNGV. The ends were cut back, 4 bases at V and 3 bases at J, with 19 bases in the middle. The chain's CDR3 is CASSSEAWDWNYEQYF. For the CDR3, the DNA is TGTGCCAGCAGCTCAGAAGCGTGGGATTGGAACTACGAGCAGTACTTC.

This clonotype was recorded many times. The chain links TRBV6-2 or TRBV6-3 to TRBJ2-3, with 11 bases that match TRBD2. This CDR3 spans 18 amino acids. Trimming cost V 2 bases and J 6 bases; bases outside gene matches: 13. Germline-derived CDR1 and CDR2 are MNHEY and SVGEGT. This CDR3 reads CASSYPLAGVPFTDTQYF. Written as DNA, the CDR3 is TGTGCCAGCAGTTACCCACTAGCGGGGGTCCCCTTTACCGATACGCAGTATTTT.

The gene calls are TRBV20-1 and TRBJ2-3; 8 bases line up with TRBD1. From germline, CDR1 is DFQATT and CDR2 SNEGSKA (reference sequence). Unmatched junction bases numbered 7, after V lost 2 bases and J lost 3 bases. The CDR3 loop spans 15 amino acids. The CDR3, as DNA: TGCAGTGCTAGATCCGGACAGGGTTTTACAGATACGCAGTATTTT. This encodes CSARSGQGFTDTQYF.

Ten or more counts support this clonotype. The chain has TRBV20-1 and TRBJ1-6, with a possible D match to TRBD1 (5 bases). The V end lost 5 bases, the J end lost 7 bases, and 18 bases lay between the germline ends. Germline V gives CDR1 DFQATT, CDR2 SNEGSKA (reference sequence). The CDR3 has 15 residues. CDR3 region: CSASGQVGGNSPLHF. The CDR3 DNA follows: TGCAGTGCTTCAGGACAAGTCGGTGGGAATTCACCCCTCCACTTT.

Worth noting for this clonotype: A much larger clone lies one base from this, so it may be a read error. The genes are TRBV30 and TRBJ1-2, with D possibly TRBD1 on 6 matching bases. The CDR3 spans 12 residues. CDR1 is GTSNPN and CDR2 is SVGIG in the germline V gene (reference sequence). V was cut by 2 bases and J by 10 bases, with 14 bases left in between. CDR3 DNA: TGTGCCTGGAGTTACACAGGGCTGGACTACACCTTC. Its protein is CAWSYTGLDYTF.

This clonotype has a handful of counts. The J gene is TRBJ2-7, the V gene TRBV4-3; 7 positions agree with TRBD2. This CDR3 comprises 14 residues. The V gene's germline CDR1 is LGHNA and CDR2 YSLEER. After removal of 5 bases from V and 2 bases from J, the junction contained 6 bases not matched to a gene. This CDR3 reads CASSTRDYPYEQYF. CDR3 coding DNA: TGCGCCAGCAGCACCCGGGACTACCCCTACGAGCAGTACTTC.

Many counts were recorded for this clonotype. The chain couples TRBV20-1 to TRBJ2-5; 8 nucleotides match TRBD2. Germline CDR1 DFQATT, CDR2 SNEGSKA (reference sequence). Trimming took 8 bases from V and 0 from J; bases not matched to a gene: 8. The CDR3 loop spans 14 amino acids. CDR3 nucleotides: TGCAGTACCACTAGCGGACGGTACCAAGAGACCCAGTACTTC. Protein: CSTTSGRYQETQYF.

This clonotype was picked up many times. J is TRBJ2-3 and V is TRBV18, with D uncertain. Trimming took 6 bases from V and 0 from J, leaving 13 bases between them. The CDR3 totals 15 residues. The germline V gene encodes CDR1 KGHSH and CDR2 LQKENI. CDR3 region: CASSSWSPSTDTQYF. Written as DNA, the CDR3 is TGTGCCAGCTCCTCGTGGTCACCTAGCACAGATACGCAGTATTTT. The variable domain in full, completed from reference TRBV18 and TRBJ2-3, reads NAGVMQNPRHLVRRRGQEARLRCSPMKGHSHVYWYRQLPEEGLKFMVYLQKENIIDESGMPKERFSAEFPKEGPSILRIQQVVRGDSAAYFCASSSWSPSTDTQYFGPGTRLTVL.

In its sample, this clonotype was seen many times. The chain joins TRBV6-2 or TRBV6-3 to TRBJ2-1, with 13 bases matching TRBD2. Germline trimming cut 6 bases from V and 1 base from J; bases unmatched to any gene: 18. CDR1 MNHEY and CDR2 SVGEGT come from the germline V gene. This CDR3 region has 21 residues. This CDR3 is CASSPLSGTSGIPLSYNEQFF. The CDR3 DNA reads TGTGCCAGCAGCCCCCTTTCCGGGACTAGCGGGATTCCCCTTTCCTACAATGAGCAGTTCTTC.

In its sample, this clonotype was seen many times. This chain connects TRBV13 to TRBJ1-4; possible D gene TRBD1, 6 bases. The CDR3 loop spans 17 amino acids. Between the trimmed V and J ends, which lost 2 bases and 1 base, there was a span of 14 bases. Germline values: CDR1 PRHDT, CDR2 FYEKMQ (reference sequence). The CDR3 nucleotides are TGTGCCAGCAGCTTAAAAGGTCGGGGGCGAACTAATGAAAAACTGTTTTTT. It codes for CASSLKGRGRTNEKLFF.

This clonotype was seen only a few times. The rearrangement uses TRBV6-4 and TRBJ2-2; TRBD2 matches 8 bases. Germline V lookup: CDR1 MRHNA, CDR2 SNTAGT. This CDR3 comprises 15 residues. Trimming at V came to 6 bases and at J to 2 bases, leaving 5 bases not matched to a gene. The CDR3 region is CASSPSGSNTGELFF. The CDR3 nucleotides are TGTGCCAGCAGCCCAAGCGGGAGTAACACCGGGGAGCTGTTTTTT.

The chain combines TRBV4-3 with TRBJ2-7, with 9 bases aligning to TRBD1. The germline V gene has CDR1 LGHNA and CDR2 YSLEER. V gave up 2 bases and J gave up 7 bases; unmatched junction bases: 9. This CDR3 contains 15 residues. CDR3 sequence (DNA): TGCGCCAGCAGCCAAACAGGGGGCTCAGGGTATGAGCAGTACTTC. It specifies CASSQTGGSGYEQYF.